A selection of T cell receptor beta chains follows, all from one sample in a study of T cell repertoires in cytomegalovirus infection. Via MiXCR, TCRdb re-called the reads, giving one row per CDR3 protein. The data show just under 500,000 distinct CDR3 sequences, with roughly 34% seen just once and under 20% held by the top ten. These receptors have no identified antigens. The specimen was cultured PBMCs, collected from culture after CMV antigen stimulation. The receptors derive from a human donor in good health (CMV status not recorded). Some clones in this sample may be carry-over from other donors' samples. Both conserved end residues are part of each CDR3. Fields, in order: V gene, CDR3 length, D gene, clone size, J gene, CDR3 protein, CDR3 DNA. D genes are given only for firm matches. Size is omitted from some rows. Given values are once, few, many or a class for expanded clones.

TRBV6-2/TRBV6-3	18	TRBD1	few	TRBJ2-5	CASSYPKPGTGFRETQYF	TGTGCCAGCAGTTACCCCAAACCCGGGACAGGGTTTCGGGAGACCCAGTACTTC
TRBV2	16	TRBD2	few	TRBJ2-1	CASSEGTSGRSNEQFF	TGTGCCAGCAGTGAAGGGACTAGCGGGAGATCGAATGAGCAGTTCTTC
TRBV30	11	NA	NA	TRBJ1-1	CAWGVNTEAFF	TGTGCCTGGGGTGTAAACACTGAAGCTTTCTTT
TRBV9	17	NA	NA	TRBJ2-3	CASSVAAGAPLTDTQYF	TGTGCCAGCAGCGTAGCCGCGGGGGCCCCTCTCACAGATACGCAGTATTTT
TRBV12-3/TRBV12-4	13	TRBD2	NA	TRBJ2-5	CASGLADQETQYF	TGTGCCAGCGGTCTAGCGGACCAAGAGACCCAGTACTTC
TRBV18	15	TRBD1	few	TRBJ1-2	CASSPWDRRGNGYTF	TGTGCCAGCTCACCATGGGACAGGCGAGGGAATGGCTACACCTTC
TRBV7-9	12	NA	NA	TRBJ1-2	CASSGDGYGYTF	TGTGCCAGCAGCGGCGACGGCTATGGCTACACCTTC
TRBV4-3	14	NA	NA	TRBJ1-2	CASSQDGTNYSYTF	TGCGCCAGCAGCCAAGATGGTACTAACTATAGCTACACCTTC
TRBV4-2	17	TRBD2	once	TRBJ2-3	CASSQAGGGTSTDTQYF	TGTGCCAGCAGCCAAGCGGGAGGGGGGACAAGCACAGATACGCAGTATTTT
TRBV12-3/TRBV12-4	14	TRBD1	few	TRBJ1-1	CASSPWTGGTEAFF	TGTGCCAGCAGTCCCTGGACAGGGGGCACTGAAGCTTTCTTT
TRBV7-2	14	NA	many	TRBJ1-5	CASSPVQGNQPQHF	TGTGCCAGCAGCCCAGTTCAGGGCAATCAGCCCCAGCATTTT
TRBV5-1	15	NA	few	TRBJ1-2	CASSLVGDQVGGYTF	TGCGCCAGCAGCTTGGTGGGTGATCAGGTGGGAGGCTACACCTTC
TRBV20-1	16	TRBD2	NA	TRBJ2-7	CSAREFSGRFAYEQYF	TGCAGTGCTAGAGAATTTAGCGGGAGGTTCGCATACGAGCAGTACTTC
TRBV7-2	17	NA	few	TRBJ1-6	CASSLWAPTAYNSPLHF	TGTGCCAGCAGCCTTTGGGCCCCAACCGCCTATAATTCACCCCTCCACTTT
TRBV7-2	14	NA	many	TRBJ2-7	CASSSDGPLDEQYF	TGTGCCAGCAGCTCCGACGGACCTTTAGACGAGCAGTACTTC
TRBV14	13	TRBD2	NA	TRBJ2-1	CASSSGLAGGQFF	TGTGCCAGCAGCTCTGGACTAGCGGGAGGGCAGTTCTTC
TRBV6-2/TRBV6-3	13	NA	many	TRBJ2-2	CASSYKRSGELFF	TGTGCCAGCAGTTACAAAAGATCCGGGGAGCTGTTTTTT
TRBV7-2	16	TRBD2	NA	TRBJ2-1	CASSLGISGSYNEQFF	TGTGCCAGCAGCTTAGGTATTAGCGGGAGTTACAATGAGCAGTTCTTC
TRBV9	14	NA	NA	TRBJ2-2	CASSVESVPGELFF	TGTGCCAGCAGCGTAGAATCGGTTCCCGGGGAGCTGTTTTTT
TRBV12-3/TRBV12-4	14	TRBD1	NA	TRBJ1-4	CASSLQGKSEKLFF	TGTGCCAGCAGCCTACAGGGGAAAAGTGAAAAACTGTTTTTT
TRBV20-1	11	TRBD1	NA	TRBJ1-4	CSASRGFQLFF	TGCAGTGCGAGCAGGGGGTTCCAACTGTTTTTT
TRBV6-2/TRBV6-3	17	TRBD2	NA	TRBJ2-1	CASSYLASGRAWNEQFF	TGTGCCAGCAGTTACCTTGCTAGCGGGAGGGCGTGGAATGAGCAGTTCTTC
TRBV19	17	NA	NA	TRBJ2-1	CASSPPWVSGLYNEQFF	TGTGCCAGTAGCCCTCCCTGGGTTAGCGGCCTTTACAATGAGCAGTTCTTC
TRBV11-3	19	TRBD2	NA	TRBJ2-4	CASSLYSASGRDLGNIQYF	TGTGCCAGCAGCTTATATTCGGCTAGCGGGAGGGACTTAGGAAACATTCAGTACTTC
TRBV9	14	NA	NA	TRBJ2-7	CASSTAGRDHVQYF	TGTGCCAGCAGCACAGCGGGCAGGGATCACGTGCAGTACTTC
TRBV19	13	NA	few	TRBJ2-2	CATGTTNTGELFF	TGTGCCACCGGGACAACGAACACCGGGGAGCTGTTTTTT
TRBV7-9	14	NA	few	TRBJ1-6	CASSSRGGNSPLHF	TGTGCCAGCAGCTCCAGGGGAGGTAATTCACCCCTCCACTTT
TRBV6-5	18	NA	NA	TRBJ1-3	CASSYSTTGRIGGNTIYF	TGTGCCAGCAGTTACTCGACAACTGGTAGGATCGGAGGAAACACCATATATTTT
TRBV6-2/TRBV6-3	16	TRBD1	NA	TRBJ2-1	CASSYSPGQDYNEQFF	TGTGCCAGCAGTTACTCTCCCGGACAGGACTACAATGAGCAGTTCTTC
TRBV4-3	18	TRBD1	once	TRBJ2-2	CASSQVAGTGGSNGELFF	TGCGCCAGCAGCCAAGTCGCCGGGACAGGGGGTTCGAACGGGGAGCTGTTTTTT
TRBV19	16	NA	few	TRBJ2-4	CASSMPDQLAKNIQYF	TGTGCCAGTAGTATGCCGGATCAACTAGCCAAAAACATTCAGTACTTC
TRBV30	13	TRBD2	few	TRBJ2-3	CAWLGGGGSTQYF	TGTGCCTGGCTTGGCGGGGGGGGGTCTACGCAGTATTTT
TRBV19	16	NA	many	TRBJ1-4	CASSIGAVATNEKLFF	TGTGCCAGTAGTATTGGGGCAGTAGCAACTAATGAAAAACTGTTTTTT
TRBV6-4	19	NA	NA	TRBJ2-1	CASSDWGQDGGGSLGEQFF	TGTGCCAGCAGTGACTGGGGGCAGGATGGTGGCGGATCCCTGGGAGAGCAGTTCTTC
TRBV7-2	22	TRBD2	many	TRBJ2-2	CASSFFRGSTSGRGSGTGELFF	TGTGCCAGCAGCTTTTTTCGAGGGAGTACTAGCGGGAGGGGGAGTGGCACCGGGGAGCTGTTTTTT
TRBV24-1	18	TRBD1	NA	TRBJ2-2	CATSEHLLGTGAAGELFF	TGTGCCACCAGTGAACATCTTCTGGGGACAGGGGCCGCCGGGGAGCTGTTTTTT
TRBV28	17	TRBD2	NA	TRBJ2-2	CASSSIAGGANTGELFF	TGTGCCAGCAGTTCGATCGCGGGAGGCGCGAACACCGGGGAGCTGTTTTTT
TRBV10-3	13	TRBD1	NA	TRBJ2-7	CATRTGAGYEQYF	TGTGCCACCAGGACAGGGGCGGGATACGAGCAGTACTTC
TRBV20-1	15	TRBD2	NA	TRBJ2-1	CSASPRLAGHNEQFF	TGCAGTGCTAGCCCGAGGCTAGCGGGCCACAATGAGCAGTTCTTC
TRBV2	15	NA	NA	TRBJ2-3	CASSPLRAGHDTQYF	TGTGCCAGCAGTCCCCTGAGAGCGGGTCACGATACGCAGTATTTT
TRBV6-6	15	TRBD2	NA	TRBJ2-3	CASSSRTSATDTQYF	TGTGCCAGCAGTTCCCGGACTAGCGCCACAGATACGCAGTATTTT
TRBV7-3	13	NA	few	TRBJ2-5	CASSLWSGETQYF	TGTGCCAGCAGCCTTTGGAGCGGGGAGACCCAGTACTTC
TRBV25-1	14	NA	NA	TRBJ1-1	CASSDPWRNTEAFF	TGTGCCAGCAGTGATCCATGGCGGAACACTGAAGCTTTCTTT
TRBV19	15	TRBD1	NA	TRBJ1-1	CASSSLDRGRPEAFF	TGTGCCAGTAGTAGTCTCGACAGGGGGAGGCCTGAAGCTTTCTTT
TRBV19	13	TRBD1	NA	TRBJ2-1	CASSPGTGYEQFF	TGTGCCAGTAGTCCAGGGACAGGGTATGAGCAGTTCTTC
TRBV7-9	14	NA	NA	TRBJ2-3	CASSPQGRTDTQYF	TGTGCCAGCAGTCCTCAGGGGCGGACAGATACGCAGTATTTT
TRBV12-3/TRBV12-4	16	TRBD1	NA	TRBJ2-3	CASSLRDRGSTDTQYF	TGTGCCAGCAGCCTCCGGGACAGGGGTAGCACAGATACGCAGTATTTT
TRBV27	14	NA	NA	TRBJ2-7	CASRRAGEPYEQYF	TGTGCCAGCAGGCGCGCGGGCGAACCCTACGAGCAGTACTTC
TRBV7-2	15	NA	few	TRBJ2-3	CASSSTTGLTDTQYF	TGTGCCAGCAGCTCCACTACAGGGTTAACGGATACGCAGTATTTT
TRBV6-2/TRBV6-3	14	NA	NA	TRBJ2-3	CASLRVGGTDTQYF	TGTGCCAGCCTAAGGGTTGGAGGCACAGATACGCAGTATTTT
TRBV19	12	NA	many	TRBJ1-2	CASSPPNYGYTF	TGTGCCAGTAGTCCCCCAAATTATGGCTACACCTTC
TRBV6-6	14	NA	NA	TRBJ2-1	CASSYRTDYNEQFF	TGTGCCAGCAGTTACAGGACAGACTACAATGAGCAGTTCTTC
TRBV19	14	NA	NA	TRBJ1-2	CASSNGTVNYGYTF	TGTGCCAGTAGCAACGGGACGGTGAACTATGGCTACACCTTC